This entry lists 30 T cell receptor beta chains sequenced from one sample in a study of cytomegalovirus exposure and HLA in healthy donors. PCR was performed using 60 Vbeta and 13 Jbeta primers. Assay: immunoSEQ multiplex PCR; the TCRdb copy retains only in-frame clones and omits some. The repertoire includes roughly 140,000 clones, about four fifths of them detected once, and approximately 2.5% sits in the top ten. The sample consisted of PBMCs. The source is a woman aged 18-35 years in good health and CMV-seropositive.

This rearrangement joins TRBV5-1 to TRBJ2-5; TRBD2 agrees at 12 bases. The CDR3 is 17 residues long. V gave up 4 bases and J gave up 2 bases; unmatched junction bases: 9. The germline gives CDR1 SGHRS, CDR2 YFSETQ. In DNA, the CDR3 is TGCGCCAGCAGCAGGACTAGCGGGGCCGCTGGGCAAGAGACCCAGTACTTC. Translated: CASSRTSGAAGQETQYF.

In nucleotides, the CDR3 is TGTGCCTGGAGGGGACTCGACGTGGGCTCTGGGGCCAACGTCCTGACTTTC. Translated, it gives CAWRGLDVGSGANVLTF. The genes are TRBV30 and TRBJ2-6; tentatively, D is TRBD2 (6 bases). CDR3 length equals 17 residues. Germline V lookup: CDR1 GTSNPN, CDR2 SVGIG (reference sequence). V was pared by 3 bases and J by 0 bases, with 15 bases between.

The V gene is TRBV10-2, the J gene TRBJ1-5; 9 nucleotides agree with TRBD1. With V trimmed by 8 bases and J by 6 bases, 8 bases remained unmatched. This CDR3 has 14 residues. CDR1 and CDR2 (germline): WSHSY, SAAADI. CDR3 nucleotides: TGCGCCAGCCGGGAGGGACAGGGTAGTCAGCCCCAGCATTTT. It translates to CASREGQGSQPQHF.

This clone was observed a handful of times. The CDR3 sequence is CASSSYSGGHEQYF. The CDR3 nucleotides read TGTGCCAGCAGCTCTTATAGCGGGGGCCACGAGCAGTACTTC. This rearrangement joins TRBV11-2 to TRBJ2-7, with 9 bases matching TRBD2. The CDR3 runs to 14 residues. The V gene's germline CDR1 is SGHAT and CDR2 FQNNGV. J gave up 5 bases and V 4 bases, and 6 bases lay outside the gene matches.

The chain combines TRBV18 with TRBJ2-7; no clear D. The CDR3 is made up of 12 amino acids. V was trimmed by 3 bases and J by 1 base, leaving 4 bases between them. Per germline, CDR1 KGHSH and CDR2 LQKENI. CDR3 nucleotides: TGTGCCAGCTCACCGGAGTCCTACGAGCAGTACTTC. This translates into CASSPESYEQYF.

The chain is built from TRBV6-1 and TRBJ1-6; D not resolved. The CDR3 sequence is 16 residues long. V lost 4 bases and J lost 0, with 10 bases in between. Germline CDR1 is MNHNS and CDR2 is SASEGT. CDR3 sequence reads: CASSGGPSSYNSPLHF. For the CDR3, the DNA is TGTGCCAGCAGTGGAGGCCCAAGCTCCTATAATTCACCCCTCCACTTT.

The chain combines TRBV19 with TRBJ1-5, with D possibly matching TRBD1 (5 bases). V lost 4 bases to trimming and J lost 7 bases, with 23 bases between them. In germline, CDR1 is LNHDA, CDR2 SQIVND (reference sequence). The CDR3 has 17 residues. CDR3 nucleotides: TGTGCCAGTAGTACCCGTCTCATTTCCCGGGGACTCCAGCCCCAGCATTTT. Amino acids: CASSTRLISRGLQPQHF. The full variable domain, its missing parts supplied by reference TRBV19 and TRBJ1-5, is DGGITQSPKYLFRKEGQNVTLSCEQNLNHDAMYWYRQDPGQGLRLIYYSQIVNDFQKGDIAEGYSVSREKKESFPLTVTSAQKNPTAFYLCASSTRLISRGLQPQHFGDGTRLSIL.

CDR3 bases: TGTGCCAGCAGTGATACCTTGGAGGAAAAACTGTTTTTT. It translates to CASSDTLEEKLFF. V usage is TRBV2 and J usage is TRBJ1-4; D is uncertain. V gave up 3 bases and J gave up 8 bases, with 10 bases separating them. The CDR3 sequence is 13 residues long. CDR1 and CDR2 from the germline V gene are SNHLY and FYNNEI.

The CDR3 region has the DNA TGTGCCAGCAGTTTAAGTAGGGGTTCAAGTCAGCCCCAGCATTTT. Translation: CASSLSRGSSQPQHF. The J gene is TRBJ1-5, the V gene TRBV27; TRBD1 might be the D (5 bases). Germline CDR1 and CDR2: MNHEY and SMNVEV (reference sequence). The CDR3 loop spans 15 amino acids. V was trimmed by 2 bases and J by 6 bases, leaving 14 bases between them.

This chain uses TRBV25-1 with TRBJ1-5; D unresolved. The CDR3 spans 15 residues. V was shortened by 4 bases and J by 2 bases, with 12 bases between the two germline ends. CDR1 and CDR2 (germline): MGHDK, SYGVNS. CDR3 sequence (DNA): TGTGCCAGCAGTGGCGGGAGTGAGGGCAATCAGCCCCAGCATTTT. The encoded protein is CASSGGSEGNQPQHF.

V usage is TRBV28 and J usage is TRBJ1-4, with 7 bases identical to TRBD1. Germline lookup yields CDR1 MDHEN and CDR2 SYDVKM. The V and J ends lost 2 bases and 7 bases, in that order; junction bases with no gene match: 7. The CDR3 covers 15 residues. The CDR3 nucleotides read TGTGCCAGCAGTTTAAGGGACAGTCGTCGTGAAAAACTGTTTTTT. It yields the protein CASSLRDSRREKLFF.

V is TRBV6-5 and J is TRBJ2-7, with D perhaps TRBD2 (7 bases). The CDR3 sequence is 15 residues long. The germline CDR1 and CDR2 sequences are MNHEY and SVGAGI. V lost 7 bases, J lost 0 bases, and 16 bases lay in between. The CDR3 nucleotides are TGTGCCAGCAAAGAAATTCGGGGGGCCTCCTACGAGCAGTACTTC. Amino acids: CASKEIRGASYEQYF.

This clone was observed a few times. This chain connects TRBV6-1 to TRBJ1-1; weak D call: TRBD1 (6 bases). Trimming pared 3 bases from V and 3 bases from J, leaving 11 bases between. CDR1 is MNHNS and CDR2 is SASEGT in the germline V gene. This CDR3 is 14 amino acids long. The CDR3: CASSELGADTEAFF. CDR3 sequence (DNA): TGTGCCAGCAGTGAGTTGGGGGCGGACACTGAAGCTTTCTTT.

This clone was counted a single time. The chain is built from TRBV25-1 and TRBJ1-4, with 10 bases fitting TRBD1. CDR1 is MGHDK, CDR2 SYGVNS, per germline. The CDR3 spans 15 residues. Trimming removed 5 bases from V and 7 bases from J; junction bases left unmatched: 7. The CDR3 loop is CASSPPGTGAEKLFF. DNA for the CDR3: TGTGCCAGCAGTCCACCCGGGACAGGGGCTGAAAAACTGTTTTTT.

The V call is TRBV6-5, the J call TRBJ1-2; TRBD1 agrees at 7 bases. V shed 6 bases and J 4 bases; nucleotides not matched to a gene: 5. The CDR3 length is 13 residues. Germline CDR1 MNHEY, CDR2 SVGAGI. Here the CDR3 reads CASSQGQPYGYTF. The CDR3 bases are TGTGCCAGCAGCCAGGGACAGCCCTATGGCTACACCTTC.

The chain's CDR3 is CASSPTLNTIYF. DNA for the CDR3: TGTGCCAGCAGCCCTACCCTAAACACCATATATTTT. The chain has TRBV5-5 and TRBJ1-3; D unresolved. The CDR3 is 12 amino acids. V was pared by 4 bases and J by 6 bases, with 8 bases between. Germline loops: CDR1 SGHKS, CDR2 YYEKEE (reference sequence).

This clone was observed a single time. This rearrangement joins TRBV11-1 to TRBJ2-6; unclear D gene. The CDR3 totals 16 residues. Germline V gives CDR1 SGHAT, CDR2 FQDESV (reference sequence). The V end lost 1 base, the J end lost 0 bases, and 7 bases lay between the germline ends. The CDR3 region has the DNA TGTGCCAGCAGCTTAGGTTGGAGCTCTGGGGCCAACGTCCTGACTTTC. It codes for CASSLGWSSGANVLTF.

V usage is TRBV5-1 and J usage is TRBJ2-1; TRBD2 agrees at 9 bases. The CDR3 contains 16 residues. After removal of 2 bases from V and 9 bases from J, the junction contained 12 bases not matched to a gene. Germline V gene data show CDR1 as SGHRS and CDR2 as YFSETQ. The CDR3 DNA sequence: TGCGCCAGCAGCTTTACGGGGCTAGCGGGGTCTGGTGAGCAGTTCTTC. Translation gives CASSFTGLAGSGEQFF. The full variable domain, its missing parts supplied by reference TRBV5-1 and TRBJ2-1, is KAGVTQTPRYLIKTRGQQVTLSCSPISGHRSVSWYQQTPGQGLQFLFEYFSETQRNKGNFPGRFSGRQFSNSRSEMNVSTLELGDSALYLCASSFTGLAGSGEQFFGPGTRLTVL.

The chain employs TRBV9 and TRBJ2-7; 7 nucleotides align to TRBD2. The CDR3 covers 15 residues. Germline lookup yields CDR1 SGDLS and CDR2 YYNGEE. Trimming removed 4 bases from V and 5 bases from J; junction bases left unmatched: 12. The CDR3 region is CASSPSGVGAHEQYF. The CDR3 region has the DNA TGTGCCAGCAGCCCCAGCGGGGTCGGGGCTCACGAGCAGTACTTC.

The CDR3 DNA reads TGTGCCAGTAGGCAGGGGGCGGATCCGCAGTATTTT. Translation gives CASRQGADPQYF. V gene TRBV19 combines with J gene TRBJ2-3, with 8 nucleotides matching TRBD1. CDR1 is LNHDA and CDR2 is SQIVND in the germline V gene (reference sequence). V shed 6 bases, J shed 10 bases, and the junction held 6 bases outside the gene matches. The length of the CDR3 is 12 residues.

This chain joins TRBV5-1 and TRBJ2-7, with 10 nucleotides matching TRBD1. The CDR3 has 14 residues. In germline, CDR1 is SGHRS, CDR2 YFSETQ. V dropped 0 bases and J dropped 4; count of bases not matched to a gene: 1. The CDR3 reads CASSLGDRGYEQYF. CDR3 in DNA: TGCGCCAGCAGCTTGGGGGACAGGGGTTACGAGCAGTACTTC.

CDR3 nucleotides: TGTGCCAGCAGTGAAATTCCGGGACAGGGGGCCCAGCCCCAGCATTTT. It yields the protein CASSEIPGQGAQPQHF. The V call is TRBV6-1, the J call TRBJ1-5; 12 bases agree with TRBD1. The trim removed 2 bases at V and 7 bases at J, leaving 6 bases unmatched. The CDR3 has 16 amino acids. In germline, CDR1 is MNHNS, CDR2 SASEGT.

The chain is built from TRBV27 and TRBJ1-1, with a tentative D call TRBD1 (5 bases). The CDR3 runs 14 residues. Germline values: CDR1 MNHEY, CDR2 SMNVEV (reference sequence). The ends were cut back, 7 bases at V and 4 bases at J, with 16 bases in the middle. The CDR3 region is CASKAAGGVTEAFF. CDR3 sequence (DNA): TGTGCCAGCAAGGCCGCCGGGGGTGTCACTGAAGCTTTCTTT.

This clone was seen a single time. The CDR3 DNA is TGCGCCAGCAGCTTGGGGGCAGGGGACGAGCAGTACTTC. Amino acids: CASSLGAGDEQYF. The chain is built from TRBV5-1 and TRBJ2-7, with a tentative D call TRBD1 (6 bases). CDR3 length: 13 amino acids. Germline CDR1 reads SGHRS; CDR2 reads YFSETQ. The V end was cut by 0 bases, the J end by 5 bases, with 9 bases between.

The chain has TRBV9 and TRBJ1-2; 10 bases map to TRBD1. Unmatched junction bases numbered 7, after V lost 4 bases and J lost 4 bases. Germline loops: CDR1 SGDLS, CDR2 YYNGEE. This CDR3 has 15 amino acids. The CDR3 DNA reads as TGTGCCAGCAGCTCGTCGACAGGGGGCGCCTATGGCTACACCTTC. Its protein product is CASSSSTGGAYGYTF.

In this sample, this clone turned up a few times. The rearrangement uses TRBV6-5 and TRBJ1-1; weak D call: TRBD1 (5 bases). The ends were cut back, 5 bases at V and 3 bases at J, with 10 bases in the middle. This CDR3 is built from 13 residues. Looked up from germline, CDR1 is MNHEY and CDR2 is SVGAGI. CDR3 loop: CASSSGGDTEAFF. Written as DNA, the CDR3 is TGTGCCAGCAGTAGCGGAGGGGACACTGAAGCTTTCTTT.

The chain couples TRBV6-5 to TRBJ1-1, with D unclear. The germline V gene encodes CDR1 MNHEY and CDR2 SVGAGI. V dropped 4 bases and J dropped 1 base, with 7 bases sitting between them. The CDR3 totals 13 residues. The CDR3, as DNA: TGTGCCAGCAGTTTGAAGCCGAACACTGAAGCTTTCTTT. This encodes CASSLKPNTEAFF.

V and J are TRBV13 and TRBJ1-2, with 8 bases that match TRBD1. CDR1 is PRHDT and CDR2 is FYEKMQ in the germline V gene (reference sequence). The CDR3 contains 15 residues. With V trimmed by 4 bases and J by 0 bases, 4 bases remained unmatched. In DNA, the CDR3 is TGTGCCAGCAGCTACAACAGGGGGACTAACTATGGCTACACCTTC. This encodes CASSYNRGTNYGYTF.

V usage is TRBV4-3 and J usage is TRBJ2-1, with TRBD2 matching 12 bases. After removal of 1 base from V and 4 bases from J, the junction contained 2 bases not matched to a gene. The CDR3 loop spans 16 amino acids. The germline CDR1 and CDR2 sequences are LGHNA and YSLEER. CDR3 nucleotide sequence: TGCGCCAGCAGCCAAGGACTAGCGGGGGATTACAATGAGCAGTTCTTC. Translating it yields CASSQGLAGDYNEQFF.

This clone was seen only a few times. This chain connects TRBV5-1 to TRBJ2-2; 11 bases agree with TRBD2. J was trimmed by 5 bases and V by 2 bases; bases with no gene match: 5. Germline V lookup: CDR1 SGHRS, CDR2 YFSETQ. The CDR3 has 16 amino acids. In DNA form, the CDR3 reads TGCGCCAGCAGCTTACTAGCGGGGGCGGGAACCGGGGAGCTGTTTTTT. This sequence encodes CASSLLAGAGTGELFF.